This T cell receptor (beta chain) was identified during a study of regulatory T cells in long-lasting Graves disease. Assembly of TCR beta libraries relied on iRepertoire HTBI primers together with Arm-PCR of CDR3 regions. TCRdb processed the multiplex PCR reads anew with MiXCR; each CDR3 protein has one entry. Of 350,000 to 450,000 distinct CDR3 sequences in the sample, roughly a fifth were seen once. Time point denoted: persistent/refractory GD, antithyroid drugs over 5 years with positive TRAb. The TCR library was prepared using RNA isolated from PBMCs. The CDR3 covers 13 residues. Germline assignment: CDR1 MNHNS and CDR2 SASEGT. V lost 2 bases and J lost 5, with 10 bases in between.

Material: peripheral blood mononuclear cells (PBMCs), obtained when the disease was refractory, from a patient treated with antithyroid drugs. The chain employs TRBV6-1 and TRBJ2-7; D might be TRBD2 (6 bases). This TCR came from a female donor with Graves disease. CDR3 sequence (DNA): TGTGCCAGCAGTGAATTGGCGGGAAACGAGCAGTACTTC. As protein: CASSELAGNEQYF.